This T cell receptor (beta chain) was found in a study of shared clonotypes between healthy human individuals. The overall study: Per-donor plates numbered three CD4 naive, three CD4 memory, two CD8 naive and one CD8 memory.

Splitting of each subset's genomic DNA was done evenly across several immunoSEQ plates. Using around 180 ng DNA, 30,000 or so T cell genomes, the sorted-subset replicate PCRs were run. Measured with immunoSEQ multiplex PCR; TCRdb has only the in-frame clones, and not every one. The table shows 550,000 to 700,000 clones, with 60% to 75% occurring only once. There are 13 residues in the CDR3. Germline V gene lookup returns CDR1 LNHDA and CDR2 SQIVND (reference sequence). V shed 8 bases, J shed 3 bases, and the junction held 6 bases outside the gene matches. Material for sequencing was memory CD4+ T cells sorted from blood. Subset here: CD45RA-negative fraction. This clonotype was obtained from a woman aged 25 to 45 in good health. The chain uses TRBV19 and TRBJ2-7, with 8 bases that match TRBD2. In nucleotides, the CDR3 is TGTGCCAGTTCAAGCGGGAGACACTACGAGCAGTACTTC. Translating it yields CASSSGRHYEQYF.